The 5 T cell receptor beta chains given below trace back to one sample, sequenced in a study of PD-1 blockade in classical Hodgkin lymphoma. As for time point: cycle 4 day 1 (C4D1), after five to seven weeks of nivolumab. Every patient was affected by relapse after autologous stem cell transplantation, while exposure to brentuximab vedotin was not uniform. Measured with immunoSEQ multiplex PCR; TCRdb has only the in-frame clones, and not every one. The repertoire holds fewer than 30,000 clones, with around 72% as singletons. Sequenced material: peripheral blood mononuclear cells (PBMCs), taken before the fourth cycle of nivolumab. All receptors derive from a human donor with classical Hodgkin lymphoma.

The CDR3 region has the DNA TGCGCCAGCAGCTCTGGACAGGGCACAGATACGCAGTATTTT. Translation gives CASSSGQGTDTQYF. The chain has TRBV5-1 and TRBJ2-3; 7 positions agree with TRBD1. The V gene's germline CDR1 is SGHRS and CDR2 YFSETQ. V shed 3 bases and J 1 base; nucleotides not matched to a gene: 2. There are 14 residues in the CDR3.

This sequence joins TRBV7-2 and TRBJ1-2, with TRBD1 identical over 7 bases. With 5 bases clipped from V and 4 bases from J, the junction kept 10 bases outside the gene matches. This CDR3 spans 15 amino acids. CDR1 is SGHTA, CDR2 FQGNSA, per germline. The CDR3: CASSLGTGVPYGYTF. The CDR3 bases are TGTGCCAGCAGCCTCGGTACAGGGGTCCCCTATGGCTACACCTTC.

The V call is TRBV29-1, the J call TRBJ1-5, with 9 bases fitting TRBD1. Trimming took 6 bases from V and 6 from J; bases not matched to a gene: 6. CDR3 length: 13 amino acids. Germline V lookup: CDR1 SQVTM, CDR2 ANQGSEA. The CDR3 DNA reads TGCAGCGTCCGCGGGACAGGGAGTCAGCCCCAGCATTTT. Translating it yields CSVRGTGSQPQHF.

The rearrangement links TRBV29-1 to TRBJ2-3, with 9 bases lining up with TRBD1. The CDR3 length is 14 residues. J gave up 4 bases and V 7 bases, and 9 bases lay outside the gene matches. Germline lookup yields CDR1 SQVTM and CDR2 ANQGSEA. This CDR3 is CSADHRGLADTQYF. The CDR3 nucleotides are TGCAGCGCTGACCACAGGGGGCTGGCAGATACGCAGTATTTT.

The gene calls are TRBV27 and TRBJ2-1, with TRBD2 matching over 9 bases. The junction had 12 bases not matched to a gene; V was cut back by 1 base and J by 2 bases. The germline gives CDR1 MNHEY, CDR2 SMNVEV (reference sequence). The CDR3 sequence is 19 residues long. This chain's CDR3 is CASSLFGGGAGGAYNEQFF. The CDR3 DNA sequence: TGTGCCAGCAGTTTATTTGGGGGTGGAGCGGGGGGAGCCTACAATGAGCAGTTCTTC.